Shown below are 7 T cell receptor beta chains from a single sample sequenced in a study of T-cell memory formation after mild COVID-19. TCRdb itself ran the 5' RACE reads through MiXCR, one entry per CDR3 protein. In the table there are some 110,000 distinct CDR3 sequences, over 15% of which are singletons. The sequencing sample was made of PBMCs or a T cell subset sorted from them (not recorded which). These receptors all stem from an adult woman who had mild COVID-19 (a few samples of this study predate the infection). Cell type and time point are not known.

The chain has TRBV4-3 and TRBJ2-3; 14 bases are a match to TRBD2. V lost 4 bases, J lost 5 bases, and 8 bases stayed unmatched. The CDR3 length is 17 residues. Looked up from germline, CDR1 is LGHNA and CDR2 is YSLEER. CDR3 in amino acids: CASSLREGLAGVDTQYF. DNA for the CDR3: TGCGCCAGCAGCCTCAGGGAGGGACTAGCGGGAGTAGATACGCAGTATTTT.

The chain employs TRBV9 and TRBJ1-2; D is undetermined. The CDR3 spans 13 residues. V was trimmed by 4 bases and J by 8 bases, leaving 15 bases between them. Germline CDR1 is SGDLS and CDR2 is YYNGEE. The CDR3 loop reads CASSTSGPSGYTF. The CDR3 DNA sequence: TGTGCCAGCAGCACTTCGGGCCCGTCCGGCTACACCTTC. Variable domain in full (rest from reference TRBV9 and TRBJ1-2): DSGVTQTPKHLITATGQRVTLRCSPRSGDLSVYWYQQSLDQGLQFLIQYYNGEERAKGNILERFSAQQFPDLHSELNLSSLELGDSALYFCASSTSGPSGYTFGSGTRLTVV.

This clonotype was seen only a few times. This chain joins TRBV20-1 and TRBJ2-5; D tentatively fits TRBD1 or TRBD2 (6 bases each). This CDR3 has 14 residues. V lost 2 bases and J lost 4, with 14 bases in between. Germline V gives CDR1 DFQATT, CDR2 SNEGSKA (reference sequence). This chain's CDR3 is CSARPLGGGETQYF. In DNA form, the CDR3 reads TGCAGTGCTAGACCTTTAGGGGGAGGAGAGACCCAGTACTTC.

The table lists this clonotype with a few counts. The genes are TRBV20-1 and TRBJ2-1; 8 nucleotides agree with TRBD1. V shed 6 bases and J 3 bases; nucleotides not matched to a gene: 16. The CDR3 loop spans 17 amino acids. Germline V CDR1 and CDR2: DFQATT, SNEGSKA (reference sequence). CDR3: CSATDAGGPVGYNEQFF. The CDR3 region has the DNA TGCAGTGCCACCGACGCAGGGGGCCCCGTTGGCTACAATGAGCAGTTCTTC.

The chain combines TRBV20-1 with TRBJ2-3; the match to TRBD2 covers 7 bases. V trimming: 0 bases; J trimming: 1 base; junction bases outside the gene matches: 1. Germline assignment: CDR1 DFQATT and CDR2 SNEGSKA (reference sequence). The CDR3 length is 14 residues. Here the CDR3 reads CSAREREGTDTQYF. The CDR3 nucleotides are TGCAGTGCTAGAGAACGGGAGGGCACAGATACGCAGTATTTT.

The chain carries TRBV7-2 and TRBJ1-1; no clear D. Trimming pared 4 bases from V and 2 bases from J, leaving 8 bases between. Looked up from germline, CDR1 is SGHTA and CDR2 is FQGNSA. The length of the CDR3 is 13 residues. The CDR3 spells CASSCGLNTEAFF. The CDR3 nucleotides read TGTGCCAGCAGCTGCGGACTTAACACTGAAGCTTTCTTT.

V usage is TRBV7-6 and J usage is TRBJ1-3; possible D gene TRBD1, 6 bases. CDR1 and CDR2 from the germline V gene are SGHVS and FNYEAQ. Trimming left V 1 base short and J 2 bases short, with 12 bases between. The CDR3 extends over 16 amino acids. CDR3 sequence reads: CASSLEEGEAGNTIYF. CDR3 DNA sequence: TGTGCCAGCAGCTTAGAGGAGGGGGAGGCTGGAAACACCATATATTTT.